This T cell receptor (beta chain) was sequenced in a study of blood T cell repertoires in COVID-19. Study information: The United States, Italy and Spain supplied acute and convalescent COVID-19 samples. T cells, B-cell-depleted T cells, or PBMCs provided the cDNA or gDNA that served as material.

Germline V gives CDR1 MDHEN, CDR2 SYDVKM. CDR3 length equals 15 residues. V shed 2 bases and J shed 1 base, with 12 bases lying between them. Original handling: Reference gene primer amplification gave nucleated cell count estimates. The repertoire was sequenced with immunoSEQ multiplex PCR; TCRdb's copy has only in-frame clones and lacks some. The DNA gave D and trimming, while V, J and clone size come from that table. The table shows 150,000 or so clones, with 85% occurring only once. The sequencing input was peripheral blood. This clonotype was sampled from a human donor with acute or convalescent COVID-19. The donor label of this sample is uncertain. The chain has TRBV28 and TRBJ2-7, with no clear D. The CDR3 bases are TGTGCCAGCAGTTTAGAAGTAGTGGAGTCCTACGAGCAGTACTTC. Protein sequence: CASSLEVVESYEQYF.